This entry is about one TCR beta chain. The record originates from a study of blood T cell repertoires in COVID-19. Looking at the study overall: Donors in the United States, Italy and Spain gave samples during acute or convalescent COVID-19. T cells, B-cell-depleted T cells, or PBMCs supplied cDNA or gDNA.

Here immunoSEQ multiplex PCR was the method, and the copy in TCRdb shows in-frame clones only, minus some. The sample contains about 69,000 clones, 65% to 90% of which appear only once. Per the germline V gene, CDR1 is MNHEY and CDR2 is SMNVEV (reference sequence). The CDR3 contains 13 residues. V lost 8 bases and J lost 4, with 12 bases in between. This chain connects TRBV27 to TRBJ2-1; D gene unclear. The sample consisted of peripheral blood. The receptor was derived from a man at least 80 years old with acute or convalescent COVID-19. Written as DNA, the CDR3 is TGTGCCAGCTCCGAGTTCGGGTACAATGAGCAGTTCTTC. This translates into CASSEFGYNEQFF.